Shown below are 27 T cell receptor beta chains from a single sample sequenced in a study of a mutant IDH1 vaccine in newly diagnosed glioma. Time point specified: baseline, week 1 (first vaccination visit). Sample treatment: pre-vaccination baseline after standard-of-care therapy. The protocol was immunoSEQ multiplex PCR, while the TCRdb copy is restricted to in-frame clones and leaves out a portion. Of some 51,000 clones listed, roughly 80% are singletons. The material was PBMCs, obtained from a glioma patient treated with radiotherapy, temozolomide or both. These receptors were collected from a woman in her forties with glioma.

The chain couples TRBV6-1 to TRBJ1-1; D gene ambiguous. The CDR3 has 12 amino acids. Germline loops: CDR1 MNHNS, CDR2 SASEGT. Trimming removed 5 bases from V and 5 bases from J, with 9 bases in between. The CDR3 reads CASSPRRTEAFF. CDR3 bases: TGTGCCAGCAGTCCCCGGAGGACTGAAGCTTTCTTT.

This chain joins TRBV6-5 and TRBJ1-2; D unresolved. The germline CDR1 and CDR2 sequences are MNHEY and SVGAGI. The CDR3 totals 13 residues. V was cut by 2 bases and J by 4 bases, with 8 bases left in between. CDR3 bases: TGTGCCAGCAGTTACGGGGTCGTCTATGGCTACACCTTC. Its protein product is CASSYGVVYGYTF.

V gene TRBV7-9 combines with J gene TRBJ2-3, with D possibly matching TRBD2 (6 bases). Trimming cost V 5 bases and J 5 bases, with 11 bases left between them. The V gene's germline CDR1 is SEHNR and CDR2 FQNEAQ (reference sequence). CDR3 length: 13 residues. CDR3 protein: CASSTPGVDTQYF. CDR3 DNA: TGTGCCAGCAGCACCCCGGGGGTAGATACGCAGTATTTT.

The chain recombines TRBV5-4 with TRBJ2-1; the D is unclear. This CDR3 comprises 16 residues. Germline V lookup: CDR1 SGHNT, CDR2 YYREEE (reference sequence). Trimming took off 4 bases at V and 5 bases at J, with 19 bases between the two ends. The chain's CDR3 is CASSPSRAFSHNEQFF. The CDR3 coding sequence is TGTGCCAGCAGCCCCAGTCGGGCGTTTTCACACAATGAGCAGTTCTTC.

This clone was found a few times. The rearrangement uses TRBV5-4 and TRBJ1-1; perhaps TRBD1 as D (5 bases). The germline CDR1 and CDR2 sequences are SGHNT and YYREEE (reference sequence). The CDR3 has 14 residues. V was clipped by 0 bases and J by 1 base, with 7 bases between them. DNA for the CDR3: TGTGCCAGCAGCTTGGTACAGGCGAACACTGAAGCTTTCTTT. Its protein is CASSLVQANTEAFF.

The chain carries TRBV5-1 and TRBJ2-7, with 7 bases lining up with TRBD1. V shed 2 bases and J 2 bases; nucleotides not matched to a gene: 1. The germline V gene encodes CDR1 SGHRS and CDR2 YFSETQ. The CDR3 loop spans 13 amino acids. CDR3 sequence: CASSFGQAYEQYF. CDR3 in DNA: TGCGCCAGCAGCTTTGGACAGGCCTACGAGCAGTACTTC.

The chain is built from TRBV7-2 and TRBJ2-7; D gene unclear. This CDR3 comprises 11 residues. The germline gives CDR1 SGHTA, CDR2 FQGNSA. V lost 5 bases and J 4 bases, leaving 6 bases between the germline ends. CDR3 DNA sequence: TGTGCCAGCAGCGCAATTTACGAGCAGTACTTC. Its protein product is CASSAIYEQYF.

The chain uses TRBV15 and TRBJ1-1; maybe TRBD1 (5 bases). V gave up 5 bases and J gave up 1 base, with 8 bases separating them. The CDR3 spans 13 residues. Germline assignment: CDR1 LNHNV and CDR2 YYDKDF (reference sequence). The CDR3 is CATSLDRNTEAFF. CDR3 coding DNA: TGTGCCACCAGCCTCGACAGGAACACTGAAGCTTTCTTT.

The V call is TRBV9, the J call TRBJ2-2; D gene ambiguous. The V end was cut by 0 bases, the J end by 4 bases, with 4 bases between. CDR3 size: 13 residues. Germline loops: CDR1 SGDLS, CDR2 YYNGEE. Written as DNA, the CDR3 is TGTGCCAGCAGCGTAGAAGGCACCGGGGAGCTGTTTTTT. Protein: CASSVEGTGELFF.

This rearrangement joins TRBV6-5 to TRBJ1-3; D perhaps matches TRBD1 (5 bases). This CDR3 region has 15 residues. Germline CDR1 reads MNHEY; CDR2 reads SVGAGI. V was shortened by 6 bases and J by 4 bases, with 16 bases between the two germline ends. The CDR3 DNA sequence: TGTGCCAGCAGCCTCGGGGCGCCGGGAGGAAACACCATATATTTT. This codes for CASSLGAPGGNTIYF.

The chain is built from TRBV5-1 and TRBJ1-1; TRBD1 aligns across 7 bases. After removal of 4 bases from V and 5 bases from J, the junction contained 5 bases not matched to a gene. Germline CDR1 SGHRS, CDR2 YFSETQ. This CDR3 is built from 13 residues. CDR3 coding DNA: TGCGCCAGCAGCGAACAGGGGAGGACTGAAGCTTTCTTT. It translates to CASSEQGRTEAFF.

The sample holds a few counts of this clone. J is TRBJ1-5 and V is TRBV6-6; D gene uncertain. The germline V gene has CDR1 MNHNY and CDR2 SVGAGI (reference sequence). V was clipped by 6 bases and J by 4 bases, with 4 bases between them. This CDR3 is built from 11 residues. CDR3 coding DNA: TGTGCCAGCAGACAGAATCAGCCCCAGCATTTT. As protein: CASRQNQPQHF.

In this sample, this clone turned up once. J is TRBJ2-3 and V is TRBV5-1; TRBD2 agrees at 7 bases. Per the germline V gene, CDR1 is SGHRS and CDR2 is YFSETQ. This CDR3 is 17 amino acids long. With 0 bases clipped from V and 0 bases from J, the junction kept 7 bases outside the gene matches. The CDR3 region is CASSLEPGGPSTDTQYF. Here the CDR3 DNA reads TGCGCCAGCAGCTTGGAGCCGGGGGGACCAAGCACAGATACGCAGTATTTT.

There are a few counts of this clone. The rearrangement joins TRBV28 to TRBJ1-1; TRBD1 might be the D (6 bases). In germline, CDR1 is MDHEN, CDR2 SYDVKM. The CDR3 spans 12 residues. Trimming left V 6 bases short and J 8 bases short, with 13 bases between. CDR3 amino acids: CASSPGRGEAFF. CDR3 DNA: TGTGCCAGCAGCCCAGGGAGGGGGGAAGCTTTCTTT.

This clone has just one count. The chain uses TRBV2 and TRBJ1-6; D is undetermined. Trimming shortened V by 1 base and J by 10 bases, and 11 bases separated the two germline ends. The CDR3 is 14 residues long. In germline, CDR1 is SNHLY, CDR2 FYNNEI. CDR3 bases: TGTGCCAGCAGTGAAGAGGAGTGGAACTCACCCCTCCACTTT. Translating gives CASSEEEWNSPLHF.

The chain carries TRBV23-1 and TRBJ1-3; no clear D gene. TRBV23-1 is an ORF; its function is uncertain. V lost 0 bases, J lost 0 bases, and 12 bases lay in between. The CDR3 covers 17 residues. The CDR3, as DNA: TGCGCCAGCAGTCAATCATCCCGGTCCTCCTCTGGAAACACCATATATTTT. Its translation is CASSQSSRSSSGNTIYF.

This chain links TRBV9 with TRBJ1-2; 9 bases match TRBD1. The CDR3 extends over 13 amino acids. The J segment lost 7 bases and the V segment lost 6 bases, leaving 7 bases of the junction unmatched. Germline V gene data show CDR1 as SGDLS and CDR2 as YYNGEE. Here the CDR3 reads CASKDTGGGGYTF. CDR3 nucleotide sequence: TGTGCCAGCAAGGACACAGGGGGCGGTGGCTACACCTTC.

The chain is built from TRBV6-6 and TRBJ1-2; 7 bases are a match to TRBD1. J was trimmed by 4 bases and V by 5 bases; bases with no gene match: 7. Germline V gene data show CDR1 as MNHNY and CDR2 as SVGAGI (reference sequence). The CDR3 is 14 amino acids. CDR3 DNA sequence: TGTGCCAGCAGTACGGGACAGATATCCTATGGCTACACCTTC. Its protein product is CASSTGQISYGYTF.

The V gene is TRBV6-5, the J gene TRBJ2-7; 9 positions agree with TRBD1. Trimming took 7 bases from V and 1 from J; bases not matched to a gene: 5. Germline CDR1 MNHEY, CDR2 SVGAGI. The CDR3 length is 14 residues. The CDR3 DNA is TGTGCCAGCAAGAGACAGGGGGGGTCCTACGAGCAGTACTTC. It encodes CASKRQGGSYEQYF.

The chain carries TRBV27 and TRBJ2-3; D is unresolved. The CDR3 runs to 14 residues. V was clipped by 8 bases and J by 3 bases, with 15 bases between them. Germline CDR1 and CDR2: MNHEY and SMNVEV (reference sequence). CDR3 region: CASRLSSRTDTQYF. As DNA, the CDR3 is TGTGCCAGCCGCCTTAGTAGCCGGACAGATACGCAGTATTTT.

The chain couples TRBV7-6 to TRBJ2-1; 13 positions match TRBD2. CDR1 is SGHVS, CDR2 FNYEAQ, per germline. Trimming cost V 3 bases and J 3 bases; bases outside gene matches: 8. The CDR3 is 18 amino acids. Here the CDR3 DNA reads TGTGCCAGCAGCTTTTTCGGACTAGCGGGGGATCTCTACAATGAGCAGTTCTTC. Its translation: CASSFFGLAGDLYNEQFF.

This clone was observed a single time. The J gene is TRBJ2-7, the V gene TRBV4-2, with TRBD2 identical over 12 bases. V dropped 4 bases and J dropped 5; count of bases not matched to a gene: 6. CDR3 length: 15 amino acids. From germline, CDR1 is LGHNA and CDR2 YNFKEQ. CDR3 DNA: TGTGCCAGCAGCCTTGGAGCTAGCGGGGGGGACGAGCAGTACTTC. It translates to CASSLGASGGDEQYF.

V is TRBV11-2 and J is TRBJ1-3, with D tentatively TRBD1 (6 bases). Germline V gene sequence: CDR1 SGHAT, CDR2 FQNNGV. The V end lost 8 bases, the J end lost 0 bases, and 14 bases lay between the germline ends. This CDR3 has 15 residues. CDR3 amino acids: CASGSQGTSGNTIYF. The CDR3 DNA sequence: TGTGCCAGCGGAAGTCAGGGGACCTCTGGAAACACCATATATTTT.

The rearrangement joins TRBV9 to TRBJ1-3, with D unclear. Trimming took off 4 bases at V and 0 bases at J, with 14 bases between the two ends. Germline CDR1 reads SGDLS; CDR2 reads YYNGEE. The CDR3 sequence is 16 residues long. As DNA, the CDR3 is TGTGCCAGCAGCAGACGAGATACGGACTCTGGAAACACCATATATTTT. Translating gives CASSRRDTDSGNTIYF.

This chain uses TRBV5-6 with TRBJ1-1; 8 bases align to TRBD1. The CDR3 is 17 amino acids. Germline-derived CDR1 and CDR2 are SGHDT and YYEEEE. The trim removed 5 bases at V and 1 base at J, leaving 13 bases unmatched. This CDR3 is CASSLIGQGLKNTEAFF. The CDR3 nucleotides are TGTGCCAGCAGTCTTATAGGACAGGGACTCAAGAACACTGAAGCTTTCTTT.

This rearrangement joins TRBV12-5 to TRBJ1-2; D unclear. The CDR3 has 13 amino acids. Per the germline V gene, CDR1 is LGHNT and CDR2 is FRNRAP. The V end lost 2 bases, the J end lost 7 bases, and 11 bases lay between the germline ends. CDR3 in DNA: TGTGCTAGTGGTTTGACCCCAATTGGTGGCTACACCTTC. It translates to CASGLTPIGGYTF.

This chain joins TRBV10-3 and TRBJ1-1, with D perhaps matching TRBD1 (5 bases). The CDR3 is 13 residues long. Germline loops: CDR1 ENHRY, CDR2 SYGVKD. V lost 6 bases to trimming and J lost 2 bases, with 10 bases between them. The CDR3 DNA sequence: TGTGCCATCAGAGGACACGAAAACACTGAAGCTTTCTTT. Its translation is CAIRGHENTEAFF.